This is a list of T cell receptor beta chains from one sample in a study of identical twins. TCRdb redid the calling of the 5' RACE reads with MiXCR, one entry per CDR3 protein. The sample holds roughly 260,000 distinct CDR3 sequences; roughly 13% are singletons and the top ten take approximately 9.3%. The material sequenced was memory (CD45RO+) T cells sorted from blood. All receptors come from a woman under 30 in good health. Both conserved end residues are part of each CDR3. Fields, in order: clone size, D gene, V gene, J gene, CDR3 DNA, CDR3 protein. The D gene is left open where the match is weak. Expanded clones get a size class; other rows say once, few or many, or leave the size out.

few	TRBD2	TRBV20-1	TRBJ2-3	TGCAGTGCGTCAAGCGGTCTAGCGGGAGGTGGTACGCAGTATTTT	CSASSGLAGGGTQYF
-	-	TRBV7-8	TRBJ2-2	TGTGCCAGCACCCGGACAGCGAACACCGGGGAGCTGTTTTTT	CASTRTANTGELFF
few	TRBD1	TRBV25-1	TRBJ2-7	TGTGCCAGCAAGGGACAGAATCACTACGAGCAGTACTTC	CASKGQNHYEQYF
few	-	TRBV20-1	TRBJ1-1	TGCAGTGCTAGAGATCGCCTGGGCAAGACTGAAGCTTTCTTT	CSARDRLGKTEAFF
-	-	TRBV4-1	TRBJ1-2	TGCGCCAGCAGCCAAGTTGGTTCGGACAAGTCTATGGGCTACACCTTC	CASSQVGSDKSMGYTF
few	TRBD1	TRBV20-1	TRBJ2-2	TGCAGTGCTGCCGGGACAGCGAACACCGGGGAGCTGTTTTTT	CSAAGTANTGELFF
-	TRBD1	TRBV20-1	TRBJ1-1	TGCAGTGCCACGGACAGGGGGGGTAGGGACACTGAAGCTTTCTTT	CSATDRGGRDTEAFF
few	-	TRBV6-1	TRBJ1-5	TGTGCCAGCACCTACATACAGGGTGGGGGGCAGCCCCAGCATTTT	CASTYIQGGGQPQHF
-	-	TRBV7-2	TRBJ2-1	TGTGCCAGCAGCTTAATGGCTGGCCGACTGAATGAGCAGTTCTTC	CASSLMAGRLNEQFF
-	-	TRBV3-1	TRBJ1-2	TGTGCCAGCAGCCAAGCAGCATATGGCTACACCTTC	CASSQAAYGYTF
few	-	TRBV12-3/TRBV12-4	TRBJ2-5	TGTGCCAGCAGTCCACACGGGTTTCCCCAGTACTTC	CASSPHGFPQYF
few	TRBD2	TRBV12-3/TRBV12-4	TRBJ2-3	TGTGCCAGCAGCCGACCGGGACTAGCGAATACAGATACGCAGTATTTT	CASSRPGLANTDTQYF
many	-	TRBV11-3	TRBJ1-6	TGTGCCAGCAGCTTAAGAGGACCCCTCCACTTT	CASSLRGPLHF
few	-	TRBV20-1	TRBJ2-7	TGCAGTGCCCCGAGCGGGACAGGAACTCTGGGCGAGCAGTACTTC	CSAPSGTGTLGEQYF
few	-	TRBV6-1	TRBJ1-2	TGTGCCAGCAGTACCGGGACGCCGGGGGGGTATGGCTACACCTTC	CASSTGTPGGYGYTF
-	TRBD2	TRBV10-3	TRBJ2-7	TGTGCCATCAGTGAGGGACTAGGGGCCTACGAGCAGTACTTC	CAISEGLGAYEQYF
-	TRBD2	TRBV2	TRBJ2-7	TGTGCCAGCAGAGAGACTAGCGGAGGGTACTACGAGCAGTACTTC	CASRETSGGYYEQYF
few	-	TRBV21-1	TRBJ2-1	TGTGCCAGCAGCGACGGGATAATTCTTTACAATGAGCAGTTCTTC	CASSDGIILYNEQFF
-	-	TRBV13	TRBJ1-2	TGTGCCAGCAGCGTTTGGGGGGAGAGTGGCTACACCTTC	CASSVWGESGYTF
few	TRBD1	TRBV20-1	TRBJ1-2	TGCAGTGCTAGGACAAGGACAGGGATTAGGGCCTATGGCTACACCTTC	CSARTRTGIRAYGYTF
-	TRBD1	TRBV7-2	TRBJ1-5	TGTGCCAGCAGCCGGACAGGGACATGGCAGCCCCAGCATTTT	CASSRTGTWQPQHF
few	-	TRBV5-1	TRBJ2-7	TGCGCCAGCAGCTTACTACCTGGGGGAGGCTACGAGCAGTACTTC	CASSLLPGGGYEQYF
many	-	TRBV3-1	TRBJ1-1	TGTGCCAGCAGGGGGTCGTTAGAAGCTTTCTTT	CASRGSLEAFF
many	-	TRBV20-1	TRBJ1-1	TGCAGTGCCGTCGACAGCCTGAACACTGAAGCTTTCTTT	CSAVDSLNTEAFF
few	TRBD1	TRBV15	TRBJ2-2	TGTGCCACGCGGGGGACAGGGGTTGTCACCGGGGAGCTGTTTTTT	CATRGTGVVTGELFF
few	TRBD2	TRBV6-1	TRBJ2-3	TGTGCCAGGGCTCCTAGGGGCGCGGGGGGCCGGATCGGAGATACGCAGTATTTT	CARAPRGAGGRIGDTQYF
few	-	TRBV19	TRBJ2-5	TGTGCCAGTAGTACCAATCGAGAGACCCAGTACTTC	CASSTNRETQYF
-	-	TRBV27	TRBJ2-3	TGTGCCACCCCTTGGGGGGGGCGGAAAGATACGCAGTATTTT	CATPWGGRKDTQYF
few	-	TRBV14	TRBJ2-1	TGTGCCAGCAGCCAAGCGAGGATCAATGAGCAGTTCTTC	CASSQARINEQFF
-	-	TRBV27	TRBJ1-2	TGTGCCAGCAGTTTTTCTAGAGGGGCCTATGGCTACACCTTC	CASSFSRGAYGYTF
many	-	TRBV5-1	TRBJ2-3	TGCGCCAGCAGCTTGGTCCCAGGGGCCGATACGCAGTATTTT	CASSLVPGADTQYF
-	-	TRBV3-1	TRBJ2-1	TGTGCCAGCAGCCAAGATATCGGGAGACCCTACAATGAGCAGTTCTTC	CASSQDIGRPYNEQFF
few	TRBD2	TRBV12-3/TRBV12-4	TRBJ2-7	TGTGCCAGCAGCTCCTCCGGGACTAGCGCCTACGAGCAGTACTTC	CASSSSGTSAYEQYF
-	-	TRBV5-1	TRBJ2-7	TGCGCCAGCAGCTTGGAAGGGGGGGGGGAGCAGTACTTC	CASSLEGGGEQYF
few	-	TRBV25-1	TRBJ1-1	TGTGCCAGCAGTGAATATCTAGGCACTGAAGCTTTCTTT	CASSEYLGTEAFF
few	-	TRBV20-1	TRBJ1-5	TGCAGTGCTAGAGTCCGGCTCGGTGCGGATCAGCCCCAGCATTTT	CSARVRLGADQPQHF
many	TRBD2	TRBV19	TRBJ2-3	TGTGCCAGTAGTACCGGACTAGCGGGGGGCCGGGGCACAGATACGCAGTATTTT	CASSTGLAGGRGTDTQYF
-	TRBD2	TRBV5-1	TRBJ2-5	TGCGCCAGCAGCTTGGTGACGGCGGGAGAGGAGACCCAGTACTTC	CASSLVTAGEETQYF
few	-	TRBV9	TRBJ2-7	TGTGCCAGCAGCGTAGGGGGGGACCGACACGAGCAGTACTTC	CASSVGGDRHEQYF
-	TRBD1	TRBV10-3	TRBJ1-1	TGTGCCGGACGAACCGGGACAGCGAACACTGAAGCTTTCTTT	CAGRTGTANTEAFF